This entry lists 9 T cell receptor beta chains sequenced from one sample in a study of Graves' ophthalmopathy and Graves' hyperthyroidism. Amplification targeted the TCR beta CDR3 regions, with RNA transcripts as the source material. HTBI primers were used in a first-round RT-PCR, which preceded a second-round multiplex PCR. From the multiplex PCR reads, TCRdb called clonotypes with MiXCR, one entry per CDR3 protein. Altogether about 600,000 distinct CDR3 sequences are present, 35% to 45% being singletons, with the ten largest covering roughly 4.5%. The sequenced material came from peripheral blood or thyroid tissue (not recorded which). All receptors derive from an adult man with Graves' hyperthyroidism.

V gene TRBV6-5 combines with J gene TRBJ2-7; D is unclear. Germline assignment: CDR1 MNHEY and CDR2 SVGAGI. The germline V and J ends were trimmed by 7 bases and 3 bases, with 16 bases remaining between them. The CDR3 runs to 14 residues. The CDR3, as DNA: TGTGCCAGCACCCCCGAGGAAGGGATCTACGAGCAGTACTTC. This gives the protein CASTPEEGIYEQYF.

The J gene is TRBJ1-1, the V gene TRBV6-2 or TRBV6-3; tentative D call: TRBD1 (6 bases). The V and J ends lost 7 bases and 4 bases respectively, with 19 bases between them. The CDR3 consists of 15 residues. Looked up from germline, CDR1 is MNHEY and CDR2 is SVGEGT. The chain's CDR3 is CASTLQRGAGTEAFF. The CDR3 nucleotides are TGTGCCAGCACCTTACAGCGGGGGGCGGGCACTGAAGCTTTCTTT.

The chain is built from TRBV7-9 and TRBJ2-1; 8 positions agree with TRBD2. This CDR3 region has 16 residues. V shed 5 bases and J 6 bases; nucleotides not matched to a gene: 12. CDR1 SEHNR and CDR2 FQNEAQ come from the germline V gene (reference sequence). Written as DNA, the CDR3 is TGTGCCAGCAGCGCCCCCGGGACTAGAATATCCAATGAGCAGTTCTTC. Encoded protein: CASSAPGTRISNEQFF.

The count of this clonotype is one. Since no conserved phenylalanine or tryptophan closes the CDR3, a read error is the likely cause. V is TRBV7-8 and J is TRBJ2-7; 8 bases map to TRBD1. The CDR3 contains 18 residues. Germline trimming cut 1 base from V and 1 base from J; bases unmatched to any gene: 12. The germline V gene encodes CDR1 SGHVS and CDR2 FQNEAQ. The CDR3 DNA reads as TGTGCCAGCAGCTTAGATCTTCAGTGGGACAGGCCTTCCTACGAGCAGTACCTC. Encoded protein: CASSLDLQWDRPSYEQYL.

This clonotype has a count of ten or more. The chain employs TRBV7-6 and TRBJ2-5; a possible D gene is TRBD1 (6 bases). Germline CDR1 reads SGHVS; CDR2 reads FNYEAQ. Trimming stripped 5 bases from V and 4 bases from J, with 14 bases between. The CDR3 is made up of 14 amino acids. DNA for the CDR3: TGTGCCAGCAGCCAAGGGGTGGGGGCAGAGACCCAGTACTTC. This sequence encodes CASSQGVGAETQYF.

Worth noting for this clonotype: It may be a read error: a sequence one base away is much more abundant. This rearrangement joins TRBV24-1 to TRBJ1-2, with no clear D. CDR3 length: 14 amino acids. Germline CDR1 reads KGHDR; CDR2 reads SFDVKD. Trimming stripped 3 bases from V and 4 bases from J, with 11 bases between. The CDR3: CATSDGVGGYGYTF. CDR3 DNA sequence: TGTGCCACCAGTGATGGGGTAGGTGGCTATGGCTACACCTTC.

The rearrangement links TRBV5-6 to TRBJ2-7; TRBD2 is a possible D gene (6 bases). The assigned J gene may be wrong: the sequence end matches TRBJ2-1 better. The CDR3 is 14 residues long. The germline gives CDR1 SGHDT, CDR2 YYEEEE. Written as DNA, the CDR3 is TGTGCCAGCAGCTTCTTGTCCAGCGGGAATGAGCAGTTCTTC. This translates into CASSFLSSGNEQFF.

Concerning this clonotype: This clone may be a read error of a much larger clone one base away. This rearrangement joins TRBV4-1 to TRBJ2-7, with a weak D call TRBD1 (6 bases). The CDR3 consists of 15 residues. Germline CDR1 reads MGHRA; CDR2 reads YSYEKL. The CDR3 spells CASSQVVRGAYEQNF. Written as DNA, the CDR3 is TGCGCCAGCAGCCAAGTCGTCAGGGGAGCCTACGAGCAGAACTTC.

This chain joins TRBV13 and TRBJ2-7; tentatively, D is TRBD1 or TRBD2 (5 bases each). Germline lookup yields CDR1 PRHDT and CDR2 FYEKMQ (reference sequence). V gave up 5 bases and J gave up 3 bases, with 20 bases separating them. The CDR3 covers 16 residues. CDR3 sequence: CASSHGASGPYYEQYF. The CDR3 coding sequence is TGTGCCAGCAGCCACGGGGCGAGCGGCCCATACTACGAGCAGTACTTC. The variable domain in full, completed from reference TRBV13 and TRBJ2-7, reads AAGVIQSPRHLIKEKRETATLKCYPIPRHDTVYWYQQGPGQDPQFLISFYEKMQSDKGSIPDRFSAQQFSDYHSELNMSSLELGDSALYFCASSHGASGPYYEQYFGPGTRLTVT.